This entry is about one T cell receptor beta chain. Its specificity is not known. The primer mix had 60 Vbeta and 13 Jbeta primers. The repertoire was sequenced with immunoSEQ multiplex PCR; TCRdb's copy has only in-frame clones and lacks some. Its clone listing holds roughly 100,000 clones. These data are taken from a study of cytomegalovirus exposure and HLA in healthy donors. General study points: Later, an analysis found that common viral pathogens appeared to be linked with several of the most significant clusters.

V shed 3 bases, J shed 9 bases, and the junction held 8 bases outside the gene matches. The germline V gene encodes CDR1 KGHSH and CDR2 LQKENI. This CDR3 region has 14 residues. This receptor was identified in a man aged 35 to 55 in good health and CMV-seronegative. This chain connects TRBV18 to TRBJ1-5; 7 bases line up with TRBD1. What was sequenced was PBMCs. The CDR3 nucleotides are TGTGCCAGCTCACCCCAGGACAGGTCCGGGCCCCAGCATTTT. This encodes CASSPQDRSGPQHF. The full variable domain, with the rest looked up from reference TRBV18 and TRBJ1-5, is NAGVMQNPRHLVRRRGQEARLRCSPMKGHSHVYWYRQLPEEGLKFMVYLQKENIIDESGMPKERFSAEFPKEGPSILRIQQVVRGDSAAYFCASSPQDRSGPQHFGDGTRLSIL.